This is a list of T cell receptor beta chains from one sample in a study of blood T cells in healthy people across ages. TCRdb reprocessed the 5' RACE reads via MiXCR and lists one record per CDR3 protein. The data contain hundreds of thousands of distinct CDR3 sequences, around 49% of them singletons. The sample comprised blood. The receptors stem from a man aged 25 to 45 in good health. Each CDR3 is given with its conserved first and last residue. A D gene is named only where the DNA matches it firmly. Some rows mark clone size as missing; the rest say once, few, many or name a class of expanded clone.

clone_size,d_call,v_call,j_call,cdr3_nt,cdr3_aa
few,.,TRBV6-2/TRBV6-3,TRBJ1-5,TGTGCCAGCAGTTACTCGATCGGGGCTCAGCCCCAGCATTTT,CASSYSIGAQPQHF
.,.,TRBV9,TRBJ2-6,TGTGCCAGCAGCGCCCGGGCCTACTCTGGGGCCAACGTCCTGACTTTC,CASSARAYSGANVLTF
.,.,TRBV29-1,TRBJ2-5,TGCAGCGTTGGATTCCCAGGAGGGGGAGAGACCCAGTACTTC,CSVGFPGGGETQYF
few,TRBD1,TRBV28,TRBJ2-7,TGTGCCAGCAGTTTATCCGGGACAGGGCTCCACGAGCAGTACTTC,CASSLSGTGLHEQYF
.,TRBD1,TRBV2,TRBJ2-7,TGTGCCTGCGAAACAGGGGGGAACTACGAGCAGTACTTC,CACETGGNYEQYF
.,.,TRBV7-2,TRBJ2-5,TGTGCCAGCAGCTTAGCGTGGACTCAAGAGACCCAGTACTTC,CASSLAWTQETQYF
.,.,TRBV6-5,TRBJ1-1,TGTGCCAGCAGTTACAGGGATGACACTGAAGCTTTCTTT,CASSYRDDTEAFF
.,.,TRBV7-9,TRBJ2-3,TGTGCCAGCAGCTCTACCTTCGGGGGCGGCACAGATACGCAGTATTTT,CASSSTFGGGTDTQYF
.,.,TRBV10-3,TRBJ2-3,TGTGCCGCCCAGGGTCTAGTGAACACAGATACGCAGTATTTT,CAAQGLVNTDTQYF
many,.,TRBV12-3/TRBV12-4,TRBJ2-1,TGTGCCAGCAGTTCCGGGGCCCCCGGGCAGTTCTTC,CASSSGAPGQFF
few,.,TRBV5-1,TRBJ1-2,TGCGCCAGCAGCTTAGCAGAGCTGCGGGTTGGCTACACCTTC,CASSLAELRVGYTF
few,TRBD1,TRBV27,TRBJ1-2,TGTGCCAGCAGTCCCGGACAGGGGGGGTACTGGGGCTACACCTTC,CASSPGQGGYWGYTF
.,.,TRBV30,TRBJ2-3,TGTGCCGGGACCTTGGAGGGGGTGGAAACAGATACGCAGTATTTT,CAGTLEGVETDTQYF
few,TRBD2,TRBV6-2/TRBV6-3,TRBJ2-1,TGTGCCAGCTCGGGGGGGTATGAGCAGTTCTTC,CASSGGYEQFF
.,.,TRBV5-5,TRBJ1-1,TGTGCCAGCAGCTTGACCGGAAGACTCATGAACACTGAAGCTTTCTTT,CASSLTGRLMNTEAFF
.,TRBD1,TRBV2,TRBJ1-5,TGTGTCGGCAGCGACGGACAGGGGGCAATCGGTTACCAGCCCCAGCATTTT,CVGSDGQGAIGYQPQHF
.,TRBD1,TRBV4-2,TRBJ2-2,TGTGCCAGCAGCCGGGACAGGGAGGAGCTGTTTTTT,CASSRDREELFF
.,.,TRBV11-3,TRBJ2-1,TGTGCCAGCAGCTTAGGGTGGGCTAGCCTGAGACCATCCTACAATGAGCAGTTCTTC,CASSLGWASLRPSYNEQFF
.,TRBD1,TRBV6-6,TRBJ1-2,TGTGCCAGCAGACAACCCGGGACAGCCTATGGCTACACCTTC,CASRQPGTAYGYTF
.,.,TRBV12-3/TRBV12-4,TRBJ2-3,TGTGCCAGCAGTTTTCAGACAGATACGCAGTATTTT,CASSFQTDTQYF